The next 24 T cell receptor beta chains were all read from a single sample in a study of graft-versus-host responses after intestinal transplantation. For these receptors, no antigen is known. Assay: immunoSEQ multiplex PCR; the TCRdb copy retains only in-frame clones and omits some. Of approximately 89,000 clones listed, 90% to 95% are singletons. Sequenced material: unstimulated CD8+ T cells sorted from spleen or lymph node cells, taken before transplant. These receptors originate from a human donor who was the organ donor for an intestinal transplant.

V usage is TRBV19 and J usage is TRBJ2-6; 9 positions match TRBD1. Per the germline V gene, CDR1 is LNHDA and CDR2 is SQIVND (reference sequence). Losses at the gene ends were 9 bases for V and 2 bases for J; bases not matched to a gene: 5. The CDR3 has 15 residues. CDR3 DNA: TGTGCCAGCATGACAGGGGGTCCTGGGGCCAACGTCCTGACTTTC. As protein: CASMTGGPGANVLTF.

This rearrangement joins TRBV6-4 to TRBJ2-1; 14 nucleotides agree with TRBD2. Germline V gives CDR1 MRHNA, CDR2 SNTAGT. Trimming cost V 5 bases and J 5 bases; bases outside gene matches: 2. The CDR3 has 15 residues. The CDR3 is CASSPGLAGDNEQFF. In DNA, the CDR3 is TGTGCCAGCAGTCCGGGACTAGCGGGAGACAATGAGCAGTTCTTC.

The V and J genes are TRBV5-1 and TRBJ2-7; D is uncertain. From germline, CDR1 is SGHRS and CDR2 YFSETQ. This CDR3 is 14 amino acids long. With 0 bases removed from V and 2 bases from J, the gap between germline ends came to 9 bases. The CDR3 here is CASSLGAEAYEQYF. DNA for the CDR3: TGCGCCAGCAGCTTGGGAGCAGAGGCCTACGAGCAGTACTTC. The whole variable domain, filled in from reference TRBV5-1 and TRBJ2-7, reads KAGVTQTPRYLIKTRGQQVTLSCSPISGHRSVSWYQQTPGQGLQFLFEYFSETQRNKGNFPGRFSGRQFSNSRSEMNVSTLELGDSALYLCASSLGAEAYEQYFGPGTRLTVT.

The chain uses TRBV7-2 and TRBJ1-5; D unclear. The V gene's germline CDR1 is SGHTA and CDR2 FQGNSA. This CDR3 contains 14 residues. Trimming stripped 1 base from V and 8 bases from J, with 12 bases between. The CDR3 sequence is CASSLVAYGEPQHF. CDR3 sequence (DNA): TGTGCCAGCAGCTTAGTGGCTTACGGGGAGCCCCAGCATTTT.

This clone was found a few times. The rearrangement joins TRBV6-6 to TRBJ2-7; D is possibly TRBD1 (6 bases). Trimming pared 6 bases from V and 1 base from J, leaving 19 bases between. CDR3 size: 16 residues. CDR1 is MNHNY, CDR2 SVGAGI, per germline (reference sequence). CDR3 coding DNA: TGTGCCAGCAGCACAGGGATAGCGACGGGGTCCTACGAGCAGTACTTC. Protein sequence: CASSTGIATGSYEQYF.

The V call is TRBV6-1, the J call TRBJ2-1, with a tentative D call TRBD2 (7 bases). The CDR3 totals 15 residues. Trimming removed 3 bases at V and 10 bases at J, with 19 bases between. The germline V gene has CDR1 MNHNS and CDR2 SASEGT. CDR3 sequence (DNA): TGTGCCAGCAGTGATCGGGGGGCCATCGTTCGCGAGCAGTTCTTC. Amino acids: CASSDRGAIVREQFF.

The chain carries TRBV7-9 and TRBJ1-2; tentatively, D is TRBD1 (6 bases). V dropped 3 bases and J dropped 8 bases, with 13 bases sitting between them. The CDR3 totals 13 residues. Germline CDR1 SEHNR, CDR2 FQNEAQ (reference sequence). The DNA of the CDR3 is TGTGCCAGCAGCTTCCGGGGGGCGGGCGGCTACACCTTC. Amino acid sequence: CASSFRGAGGYTF.

The J gene is TRBJ2-7, the V gene TRBV5-6; D uncertain. The CDR3 runs 12 residues. The V and J ends lost 4 bases and 6 bases respectively, with 11 bases between them. Germline V gene lookup returns CDR1 SGHDT and CDR2 YYEEEE. The CDR3 spells CASSPGPGEQYF. In nucleotides, the CDR3 is TGTGCCAGCAGCCCAGGTCCCGGCGAGCAGTACTTC.

This chain joins TRBV19 and TRBJ2-7; D uncertain. Germline-derived CDR1 and CDR2 are LNHDA and SQIVND (reference sequence). V dropped 4 bases and J dropped 3 bases, with 10 bases sitting between them. The CDR3 spans 13 residues. The CDR3 DNA reads TGTGCCAGTAGTACACTGCCTAGCTACGAGCAGTACTTC. Its translation is CASSTLPSYEQYF.

J is TRBJ2-2 and V is TRBV6-4; 12 nucleotides align to TRBD2. Germline V gene sequence: CDR1 MRHNA, CDR2 SNTAGT. The length of the CDR3 is 19 residues. After removal of 2 bases from V and 6 bases from J, the junction contained 13 bases not matched to a gene. CDR3 bases: TGTGCCAGCAGTGACCGTTACCTAGCGGGAGGGCCTTTGGCCGGGGAGCTGTTTTTT. It is translated as CASSDRYLAGGPLAGELFF.

The J gene is TRBJ2-5, the V gene TRBV7-2; 7 bases fit TRBD2. There are 18 residues in the CDR3. After removal of 3 bases from V and 4 bases from J, the junction contained 17 bases not matched to a gene. Germline CDR1 SGHTA, CDR2 FQGNSA. The CDR3 DNA sequence: TGTGCCAGCAGCTTTCCTAACCCTCCGGGAGGAAGAGGAGAGACCCAGTACTTC. It codes for CASSFPNPPGGRGETQYF.

The chain couples TRBV29-1 to TRBJ2-1; 8 nucleotides agree with TRBD2. This CDR3 has 16 amino acids. Unmatched junction bases numbered 10, after V lost 4 bases and J lost 2 bases. The germline gives CDR1 SQVTM, CDR2 ANQGSEA. In DNA, the CDR3 is TGCAGCGTTGTAGGGTTCGAGACTAGCGCCTACAATGAGCAGTTCTTC. Translation gives CSVVGFETSAYNEQFF.

This rearrangement joins TRBV15 to TRBJ2-3; TRBD2 agrees at 7 bases. V lost 5 bases, J lost 2 bases, and 13 bases stayed unmatched. Per the germline V gene, CDR1 is LNHNV and CDR2 is YYDKDF (reference sequence). The CDR3 extends over 17 amino acids. The CDR3 sequence is CATSPARAGVATDTQYF. The CDR3 coding sequence is TGTGCCACCAGCCCTGCCCGGGCGGGAGTTGCCACAGATACGCAGTATTTT.

The DNA for the CDR3 is TGTGCCAGCAGCCCTGGGTTAGCGGGGTCCTACGAGCAGTACTTC. Its protein product is CASSPGLAGSYEQYF. The chain employs TRBV7-3 and TRBJ2-7, with 8 nucleotides matching TRBD2. The CDR3 runs to 15 residues. Germline-derived CDR1 and CDR2 are SGHTA and FQGTGA. J gave up 1 base and V 5 bases, and 7 bases lay outside the gene matches.

The V call is TRBV6-1, the J call TRBJ2-7, with 9 bases identical to TRBD1. The CDR3 loop spans 16 amino acids. The V gene end was trimmed by 2 bases and the J gene end by 2 bases; junction bases not matched to a gene: 7. Germline V CDR1 and CDR2: MNHNS, SASEGT. The CDR3 DNA follows: TGTGCCAGCAGTGAACTGGGGACAGGGTGGACCTACGAGCAGTACTTC. Translation gives CASSELGTGWTYEQYF.

The V call is TRBV5-4, the J call TRBJ2-5; perhaps TRBD2 as D (5 bases). CDR3 length equals 13 residues. In germline, CDR1 is SGHNT, CDR2 YYREEE (reference sequence). V was shortened by 5 bases and J by 7 bases, with 15 bases between the two germline ends. CDR3 DNA sequence: TGTGCCAGCAGTTCTGGACTGTATGGGACCCAGTACTTC. This sequence encodes CASSSGLYGTQYF.

J is TRBJ1-4 and V is TRBV7-9; 8 bases are shared with TRBD1. Per the germline V gene, CDR1 is SEHNR and CDR2 is FQNEAQ (reference sequence). Trimming took 4 bases from V and 7 from J; bases not matched to a gene: 8. The CDR3 runs 15 residues. This CDR3 is CASSSGQGLSEKLFF. DNA for the CDR3: TGTGCCAGCAGCTCCGGACAGGGATTGAGTGAAAAACTGTTTTTT.

The J gene is TRBJ2-6, the V gene TRBV29-1, with TRBD2 as a possible D gene (5 bases). Trimming took 5 bases from V and 5 from J, leaving 25 bases between them. Germline V gene data show CDR1 as SQVTM and CDR2 as ANQGSEA. The CDR3 spans 18 residues. CDR3 protein: CSVIGVLGIQSRANVLTF. CDR3 DNA: TGCAGCGTTATTGGCGTACTAGGCATACAAAGTCGGGCCAACGTCCTGACTTTC. Full variable domain (outside the CDR3, taken from reference TRBV29-1 and TRBJ2-6): SAVISQKPSRDICQRGTSLTIQCQVDSQVTMMFWYRQQPGQSLTLIATANQGSEATYESGFVIDKFPISRPNLTFSTLTVSNMSPEDSSIYLCSVIGVLGIQSRANVLTFGAGSRLTVL.

The chain couples TRBV11-2 to TRBJ1-1; D might be TRBD1 (5 bases). Trimming left V 5 bases short and J 1 base short, with 11 bases between. The CDR3 is 14 amino acids. Germline V gene lookup returns CDR1 SGHAT and CDR2 FQNNGV. The CDR3 loop reads CASSQLRENTEAFF. The CDR3 DNA follows: TGTGCCAGCAGCCAGCTCAGGGAGAACACTGAAGCTTTCTTT.

V is TRBV6-5 and J is TRBJ1-2; possible D gene TRBD1, 5 bases. The V end lost 0 bases, the J end lost 6 bases, and 14 bases lay between the germline ends. Per germline, CDR1 MNHEY and CDR2 SVGAGI. The CDR3 contains 15 residues. In DNA form, the CDR3 reads TGTGCCAGCAGTTACTCGGATGACAGTAGGCATGGCTACACCTTC. Protein sequence: CASSYSDDSRHGYTF.

CDR3 sequence: CASSDASGGRSTDTQYF. The CDR3 DNA follows: TGTGCCAGCAGTGATGCTAGCGGGGGACGTAGCACAGATACGCAGTATTTT. V usage is TRBV6-1 and J usage is TRBJ2-3, with 10 bases lining up with TRBD2. The CDR3 is made up of 17 amino acids. The V and J ends lost 3 bases and 0 bases, in that order; junction bases with no gene match: 6. The germline gives CDR1 MNHNS, CDR2 SASEGT.

The chain is built from TRBV4-1 and TRBJ1-6, with D hard to call. V lost 9 bases and J 5 bases, leaving 17 bases between the germline ends. Germline assignment: CDR1 MGHRA and CDR2 YSYEKL. The CDR3 sequence is 15 residues long. CDR3 in DNA: TGCGCCAGTCGCCCCTGGAGGTTGCATAATTCACCCCTCCACTTT. This codes for CASRPWRLHNSPLHF.

V and J are TRBV10-3 and TRBJ1-5, with a weak D call TRBD1 (6 bases). V lost 2 bases to trimming and J lost 1 base, with 6 bases between them. Germline CDR1 and CDR2: ENHRY and SYGVKD. CDR3 length equals 14 residues. The CDR3 loop reads CAISEGGSNQPQHF. The CDR3 DNA sequence: TGTGCCATCAGTGAGGGGGGCAGCAATCAGCCCCAGCATTTT.

The CDR3 loop reads CASSNRVTYEQYF. CDR3 nucleotide sequence: TGTGCCAGCAGCAACAGGGTGACCTACGAGCAGTACTTC. The chain carries TRBV11-3 and TRBJ2-7; tentatively, D is TRBD1 (6 bases). Looked up from germline, CDR1 is SGHNT and CDR2 is YENEEA. V was pared by 5 bases and J by 2 bases, with 10 bases between. This CDR3 is built from 13 residues.